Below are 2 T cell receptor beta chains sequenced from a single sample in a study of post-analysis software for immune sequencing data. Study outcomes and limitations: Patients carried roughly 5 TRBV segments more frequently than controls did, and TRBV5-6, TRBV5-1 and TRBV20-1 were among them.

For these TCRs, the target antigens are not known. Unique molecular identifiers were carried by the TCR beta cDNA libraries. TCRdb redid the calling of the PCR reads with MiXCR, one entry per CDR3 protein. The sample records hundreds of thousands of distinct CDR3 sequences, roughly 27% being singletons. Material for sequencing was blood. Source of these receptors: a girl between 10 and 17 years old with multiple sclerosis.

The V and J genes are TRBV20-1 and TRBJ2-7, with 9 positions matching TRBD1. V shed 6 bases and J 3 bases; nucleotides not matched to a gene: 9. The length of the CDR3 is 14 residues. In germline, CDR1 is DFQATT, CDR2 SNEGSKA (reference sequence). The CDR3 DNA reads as TGCAGTGCAAGCGGGACAGGGCCCTACTACGAGCAGTACTTC. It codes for CSASGTGPYYEQYF.

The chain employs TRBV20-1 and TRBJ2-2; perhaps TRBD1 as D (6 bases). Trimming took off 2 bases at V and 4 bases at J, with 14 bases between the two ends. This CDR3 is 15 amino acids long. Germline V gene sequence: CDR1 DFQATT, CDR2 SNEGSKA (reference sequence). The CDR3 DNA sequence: TGCAGTGCTAGATGGCCAGGGGTCCCCACCGGGGAGCTGTTTTTT. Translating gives CSARWPGVPTGELFF.